The sequence of this T cell receptor (beta chain) was determined in a study of blood T cells in healthy people across ages. Study-level findings and limits: Getting older went along with TCR beta diversity per million T cells dropping roughly linearly.

A sample-barcoded 5' primer and a J-beta primer mix were used in a second PCR of roughly 7 to 11 cycles. All cDNA molecules were each tagged by a template-switch adaptor with 12 random nucleotides. TCRdb called the 5' RACE reads again in MiXCR, with one record for every CDR3 protein. The table has about 780,000 distinct CDR3 sequences, around 25% seen once. Total RNA was isolated from each sample in quantities of at least 5.5 micrograms. The table lists this clonotype with a few counts. What it binds is not known. These data also featured in a second study, about T cells of mothers and their children. That source notes: The M1S primer of the second PCR added sample barcodes and 2-4 random nucleotides.

Sample: blood. This sequence was found in a boy between 5 and 17 years old in good health.

In DNA form, the CDR3 reads TGCGCCAGCAGCCAAGAAACCCATGACCATAACTATGGCTACACCTTC. It yields the protein CASSQETHDHNYGYTF. The chain carries TRBV4-1 and TRBJ1-2; D not resolved. Trimming pared 0 bases from V and 1 base from J, leaving 12 bases between. Germline V gene data show CDR1 as MGHRA and CDR2 as YSYEKL. This CDR3 comprises 16 residues.